These 30 T cell receptor beta chains were sequenced from one sample in a study of T cell repertoires in cytomegalovirus infection. From the reads, TCRdb called clonotypes with MiXCR, one entry per CDR3 protein. Of fewer than 550,000 distinct CDR3 sequences in the sample, around 32% were seen once. The sequenced material came from PBMCs. Receptors were obtained from a human donor in good health (CMV status not recorded). Some clones in this sample may be carry-over from other donors' samples.

This clonotype was detected ten times or more. The chain employs TRBV24-1 and TRBJ2-5; 8 positions agree with TRBD2. Looked up from germline, CDR1 is KGHDR and CDR2 is SFDVKD. V lost 10 bases to trimming and J lost 5 bases; unmatched junction nucleotides: 8. This CDR3 is 13 amino acids long. CDR3 in DNA: TGTGCCACAGCGGAGCGGGGGATGGAGACCCAGTACTTC. This codes for CATAERGMETQYF.

This clonotype was counted ten times or more. V usage is TRBV7-9 and J usage is TRBJ2-1; 10 nucleotides agree with TRBD2. Germline V gene data show CDR1 as SEHNR and CDR2 as FQNEAQ (reference sequence). The length of the CDR3 is 15 residues. Unmatched junction bases numbered 5, after V lost 5 bases and J lost 4 bases. The CDR3 DNA reads TGTGCCAGCAGCCCCCTAGCGGGGGTATACAATGAGCAGTTCTTC. This sequence encodes CASSPLAGVYNEQFF.

There are a few counts of this clonotype. The rearrangement joins TRBV19 to TRBJ1-6; 7 bases are a match to TRBD1. CDR1 LNHDA and CDR2 SQIVND come from the germline V gene (reference sequence). The length of the CDR3 is 14 residues. The V gene end was trimmed by 9 bases and the J gene end by 6 bases; junction bases not matched to a gene: 8. DNA of the CDR3: TGTGCCAGCTCCCCAACAGGGGTTAATTCACCCCTCCACTTT. This encodes CASSPTGVNSPLHF.

This chain joins TRBV2 and TRBJ1-2; tentative D call: TRBD1 (5 bases). Germline V gene sequence: CDR1 SNHLY, CDR2 FYNNEI. Trimming shortened V by 3 bases and J by 13 bases, and 18 bases separated the two germline ends. The CDR3 consists of 13 residues. The CDR3 loop reads CASSDGLGRETTF. The DNA of the CDR3 is TGTGCCAGCAGTGACGGCCTAGGCAGGGAGACCACCTTC.

In its sample, this clonotype was seen many times. The chain recombines TRBV7-6 with TRBJ2-3, with TRBD2 identical over 11 bases. The CDR3 consists of 19 residues. V dropped 5 bases and J dropped 0; count of bases not matched to a gene: 13. CDR1 is SGHVS and CDR2 is FNYEAQ in the germline V gene. The CDR3 spells CASSTPRASGGRSTDTQYF. DNA for the CDR3: TGTGCCAGCAGCACGCCCCGGGCTAGCGGGGGGAGGAGCACAGATACGCAGTATTTT.

V is TRBV29-1 and J is TRBJ2-3, with 10 bases aligning to TRBD1. The CDR3 has 13 residues. The ends lost 7 bases at V and 1 base at J; junction bases unmatched: 2. Germline loops: CDR1 SQVTM, CDR2 ANQGSEA. CDR3: CSAGQGGTDTQYF. DNA of the CDR3: TGCAGCGCAGGACAGGGGGGCACAGATACGCAGTATTTT.

This clonotype has just a few counts. This chain connects TRBV13 to TRBJ2-1, with 7 bases matching TRBD1. This CDR3 is built from 17 residues. The junction had 11 bases not matched to a gene; V was cut back by 4 bases and J by 2 bases. From germline, CDR1 is PRHDT and CDR2 FYEKMQ (reference sequence). CDR3 protein: CASSSGFGTVAYNEQFF. The CDR3 DNA reads as TGTGCCAGCAGCTCCGGGTTTGGGACAGTCGCCTACAATGAGCAGTTCTTC. The variable domain in full, with the rest retrieved from reference TRBV13 and TRBJ2-1, is AAGVIQSPRHLIKEKRETATLKCYPIPRHDTVYWYQQGPGQDPQFLISFYEKMQSDKGSIPDRFSAQQFSDYHSELNMSSLELGDSALYFCASSSGFGTVAYNEQFFGPGTRLTVL.

This clonotype showed up just a few times. This chain joins TRBV19 and TRBJ2-6, with D perhaps matching TRBD2 (6 bases). Germline CDR1 LNHDA, CDR2 SQIVND (reference sequence). The length of the CDR3 is 16 residues. Deletions cut 5 bases from V and 1 base from J, with 12 bases between. This CDR3 is CASSAGRRSGANVLTF. CDR3 bases: TGTGCCAGTAGTGCGGGACGGAGGTCTGGGGCCAACGTCCTGACTTTC.

At least ten counts were recorded for this clonotype. DNA for the CDR3: TGTGCCAGCAGTTTTAGGACGGACCGCCAGCCCCAGCATTTT. Translation gives CASSFRTDRQPQHF. This rearrangement joins TRBV12-3 or TRBV12-4 to TRBJ1-5, with D uncertain. Deletions cut 3 bases from V and 7 bases from J, with 13 bases between. There are 14 residues in the CDR3.

This clonotype was picked up many times. J is TRBJ2-7 and V is TRBV7-2; D could derive from TRBD1 or TRBD2 (6 bases each). The CDR3 spans 17 residues. Germline V gene lookup returns CDR1 SGHTA and CDR2 FQGNSA. The CDR3 loop is CAIVRRGKHSYTGEQYF. The CDR3 DNA reads TGTGCGATAGTAAGGCGGGGTAAGCATAGCTACACAGGGGAGCAGTACTTC.

This clonotype was seen repeatedly, ten times or more. This chain joins TRBV7-4 and TRBJ1-2; 7 bases are a match to TRBD1. J gave up 4 bases and V 4 bases, and 12 bases lay outside the gene matches. Germline CDR1 and CDR2: SGHVT and SQSDAQ. The CDR3 is 16 residues long. The chain's CDR3 is CASSSFPYRGPYGYTF. The CDR3 nucleotides are TGTGCCAGCAGCTCCTTCCCTTACAGGGGACCCTATGGCTACACCTTC.

This clonotype showed up just once. The junction differs from germline at one of its ends, possibly a read error. The genes are TRBV7-2 and TRBJ2-1; 7 positions agree with TRBD1. CDR1 and CDR2 (germline): SGHTA, FQGNSA. There are 20 residues in the CDR3. In DNA form, the CDR3 reads TGTGTCAGCAGCTTCATCCTCCAAACGGGACAGCCCAACTCCTACAATGAGCAGTTCTTC. Its translation is CVSSFILQTGQPNSYNEQFF.

On this clonotype itself: Given a much more abundant clone one base away, this may be a read error. The conserved phenylalanine or tryptophan is not found at the CDR3 terminus, so this likely reflects a read error. The J gene is TRBJ2-5, the V gene TRBV7-2; D gene uncertain. CDR3 length: 12 residues. CDR1 and CDR2 from the germline V gene are SGHTA and FQGNSA. V lost 2 bases, J lost 4 bases, and 5 bases lay in between. CDR3 nucleotide sequence: TGTGCCAGCAGCTTACGGGCAGAGACCCAGTACTGC. Protein sequence: CASSLRAETQYC.

This clonotype was seen many times. This sequence joins TRBV7-2 and TRBJ1-2; tentatively, D is TRBD1 (5 bases). Trimming shortened V by 2 bases and J by 2 bases, and 15 bases separated the two germline ends. Per germline, CDR1 SGHTA and CDR2 FQGNSA. The CDR3 extends over 16 amino acids. In DNA form, the CDR3 reads TGTGCCAGCAGCTTAATTTTTGGGGCTTCAAACTATGGCTACACCTTC. Translating gives CASSLIFGASNYGYTF.

This clonotype appeared a few times. This sequence joins TRBV7-2 and TRBJ1-2; D unclear. V was cut by 3 bases and J by 6 bases, with 17 bases left in between. CDR3 length: 15 amino acids. The V gene's germline CDR1 is SGHTA and CDR2 FQGNSA. CDR3 nucleotide sequence: TGTGCCAGCAGCTTGACGCAAGCCCAAATAAATGGCTACACCTTC. Translation gives CASSLTQAQINGYTF.

Comments on this clonotype: One end of the junction varies from germline; a read error may be responsible. The chain uses TRBV4-1 and TRBJ2-1, with 12 positions matching TRBD2. The V gene's germline CDR1 is MGHRA and CDR2 YSYEKL. The CDR3 extends over 14 amino acids. The chain's CDR3 is CASRILAGGKEQCF. The DNA of the CDR3 is TGCGCCAGCAGAATTCTAGCGGGGGGGAAGGAGCAGTGCTTC.

V and J are TRBV2 and TRBJ2-5, with a possible D match to TRBD2 (6 bases). The CDR3 spans 16 residues. Germline loops: CDR1 SNHLY, CDR2 FYNNEI. V was clipped by 2 bases and J by 4 bases, with 17 bases between them. The CDR3 spells CASSEQGGVGPETQYF. CDR3 nucleotides: TGTGCCAGCAGTGAACAAGGCGGGGTCGGTCCAGAGACCCAGTACTTC. The full variable domain, completed using reference TRBV2 and TRBJ2-5, is EPEVTQTPSHQVTQMGQEVILRCVPISNHLYFYWYRQILGQKVEFLVSFYNNEISEKSEIFDDQFSVERPDGSNFTLKIRSTKLEDSAMYFCASSEQGGVGPETQYFGPGTRLLVL.

The table lists this clonotype with many counts. V usage is TRBV7-2 and J usage is TRBJ2-7; D is possibly TRBD1 or TRBD2 (5 bases each). Trimming took 2 bases from V and 7 from J, leaving 18 bases between them. CDR1 and CDR2 from the germline V gene are SGHTA and FQGNSA. The CDR3 extends over 15 amino acids. This CDR3 reads CASSLSGPGAGEQYF. Written as DNA, the CDR3 is TGTGCCAGCAGCTTATCGGGACCCGGGGCGGGTGAGCAGTACTTC.

The chain combines TRBV6-6 with TRBJ2-5; 16 bases agree with TRBD2. The V and J ends lost 2 bases and 5 bases, in that order; junction bases with no gene match: 11. The length of the CDR3 is 19 residues. Germline-derived CDR1 and CDR2 are MNHNY and SVGAGI (reference sequence). CDR3 residues: CASSYLSGTSGGAFETQYF. The CDR3 DNA is TGTGCCAGCAGTTACCTTTCCGGGACTAGCGGGGGGGCCTTCGAGACCCAGTACTTC.

The rearrangement joins TRBV7-9 to TRBJ1-5, with 7 bases lining up with TRBD1. Germline V gene sequence: CDR1 SEHNR, CDR2 FQNEAQ (reference sequence). J gave up 7 bases and V 5 bases, and 11 bases lay outside the gene matches. CDR3 size: 15 residues. CDR3 sequence reads: CASSPGQSGNQPQHF. Written as DNA, the CDR3 is TGTGCCAGCAGCCCGGGACAGTCGGGAAACCAGCCCCAGCATTTT.

This clonotype was found a few times. The chain uses TRBV4-1 and TRBJ1-6; D remains ambiguous. Trimming cost V 0 bases and J 10 bases, with 7 bases left between them. Per the germline V gene, CDR1 is MGHRA and CDR2 is YSYEKL. This CDR3 is 13 amino acids long. CDR3 sequence reads: CASSQDEESPLHF. DNA for the CDR3: TGCGCCAGCAGCCAAGATGAGGAATCACCCCTCCACTTT.

The chain has TRBV2 and TRBJ1-1; D is unclear. Germline V CDR1 and CDR2: SNHLY, FYNNEI. CDR3 length equals 14 residues. With 2 bases removed from V and 1 base from J, the gap between germline ends came to 8 bases. The CDR3, as DNA: TGTGCCAGCAGTGAATTGAGAAAGAACACTGAAGCTTTCTTT. This encodes CASSELRKNTEAFF.

In its sample, this clonotype was seen a few times. The chain is built from TRBV28 and TRBJ1-1; the match to TRBD1 covers 8 bases. Unmatched junction bases numbered 4, after V lost 5 bases and J lost 5 bases. CDR3 length equals 13 residues. Germline-derived CDR1 and CDR2 are MDHEN and SYDVKM. Written as DNA, the CDR3 is TGTGCCAGCAGTAAGACAGGGGTAACTGAAGCTTTCTTT. Translated: CASSKTGVTEAFF.

This clonotype was seen at least ten times. V is TRBV6-2 or TRBV6-3 and J is TRBJ1-6; D may be TRBD1 (5 bases). V lost 3 bases and J lost 7, with 10 bases in between. Germline V gives CDR1 MNHEY, CDR2 SVGEGT. This CDR3 contains 14 residues. The CDR3 loop is CASSYQGENSPLHF. DNA for the CDR3: TGTGCCAGCAGTTATCAGGGAGAAAATTCACCCCTCCACTTT.

This clonotype was seen a handful of times. The V and J genes are TRBV6-1 and TRBJ1-1, with a tentative D call TRBD1 (5 bases). CDR3 length equals 14 residues. CDR1 MNHNS and CDR2 SASEGT come from the germline V gene. Trimming took 6 bases from V and 1 from J, leaving 12 bases between them. As DNA, the CDR3 is TGTGCCAGCAGCAAGGGGCAGAGGAACACTGAAGCTTTCTTT. It encodes CASSKGQRNTEAFF.

For this clonotype: This CDR3 is missing its conserved last phenylalanine or tryptophan, likely due to a read error. J is TRBJ1-1 and V is TRBV7-6, with D unclear. Per germline, CDR1 SGHVS and CDR2 FNYEAQ. The CDR3 is 12 amino acids. Trimming shortened V by 4 bases and J by 4 bases, and 7 bases separated the two germline ends. The CDR3 here is CASSSDVTEAFL. The CDR3 DNA sequence: TGTGCCAGCAGCTCAGATGTCACTGAAGCTTTCTTG.

The CDR3 sequence: CASSHGTLTSTDTQYF. The CDR3 nucleotides read TGCGCCAGCAGCCACGGGACTCTTACTAGCACAGATACGCAGTATTTT. The chain combines TRBV4-1 with TRBJ2-3; D may be TRBD2 (6 bases). The CDR3 sequence is 16 residues long. The ends were cut back, 3 bases at V and 0 bases at J, with 13 bases in the middle. The germline V gene encodes CDR1 MGHRA and CDR2 YSYEKL.

The sample holds a few counts of this clonotype. This chain uses TRBV7-8 with TRBJ2-7; D possibly corresponds to TRBD2 (6 bases). V lost 5 bases and J lost 3, with 14 bases in between. This CDR3 has 14 residues. The germline gives CDR1 SGHVS, CDR2 FQNEAQ. CDR3 sequence: CASSPHPGDYEQYF. CDR3 coding DNA: TGTGCCAGCAGCCCCCATCCGGGGGACTACGAGCAGTACTTC.

This clonotype was found a few times. The chain couples TRBV19 to TRBJ2-1; 10 positions agree with TRBD1. There are 15 residues in the CDR3. Unmatched junction bases numbered 10, after V lost 7 bases and J lost 7 bases. CDR1 and CDR2 (germline): LNHDA, SQIVND (reference sequence). The CDR3 region has the DNA TGTGCCAGTACCGACAGGGGGCCTGCTGGGAATGAGCAGTTCTTC. Translated: CASTDRGPAGNEQFF.

The V call is TRBV12-3 or TRBV12-4, the J call TRBJ2-5, with TRBD1 identical over 9 bases. The V and J ends lost 7 bases and 5 bases, in that order; junction bases with no gene match: 8. This CDR3 has 14 residues. The CDR3 DNA follows: TGTGCCAGCAACCTACAGGGGGCTATGGAGACCCAGTACTTC. Translation gives CASNLQGAMETQYF.